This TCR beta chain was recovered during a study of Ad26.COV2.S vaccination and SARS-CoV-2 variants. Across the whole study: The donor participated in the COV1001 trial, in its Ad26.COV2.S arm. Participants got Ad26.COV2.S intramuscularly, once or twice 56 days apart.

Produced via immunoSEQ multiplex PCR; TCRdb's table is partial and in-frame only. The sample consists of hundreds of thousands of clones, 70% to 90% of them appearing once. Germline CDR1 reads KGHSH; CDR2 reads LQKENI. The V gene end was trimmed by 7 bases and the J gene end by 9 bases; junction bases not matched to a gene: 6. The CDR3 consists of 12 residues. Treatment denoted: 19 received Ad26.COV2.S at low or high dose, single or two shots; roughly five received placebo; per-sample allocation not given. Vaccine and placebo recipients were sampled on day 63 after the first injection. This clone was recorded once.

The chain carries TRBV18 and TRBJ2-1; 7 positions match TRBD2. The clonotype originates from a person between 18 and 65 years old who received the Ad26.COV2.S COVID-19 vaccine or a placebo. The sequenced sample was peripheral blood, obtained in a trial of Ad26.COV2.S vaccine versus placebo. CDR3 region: CASLGRETEQFF. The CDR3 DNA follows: TGTGCCAGCTTGGGGAGGGAGACTGAGCAGTTCTTC.